The 32 T cell receptor beta chains below all came from one sample that was sequenced in a study of regulatory T cells in long-lasting Graves disease. Regarding time point: newly diagnosed GD, antithyroid drugs for less than 3 months. Extracted PBMC RNA gave rise to the TCR library. With iRepertoire HTBI primers and Arm-PCR of CDR3 regions, TCR beta libraries were built. TCRdb fed the multiplex PCR reads into MiXCR, producing one record per CDR3 protein. The table includes about 610,000 distinct CDR3 sequences, 16% detected once. These same records also appear under a second study, on T cells in Graves' hyperthyroidism and ophthalmopathy.

The source was peripheral blood mononuclear cells (PBMCs), collected at new diagnosis, from a patient treated with antithyroid drugs. Every receptor here comes from a man aged 18 to 29 with Graves disease.

Only one count was recorded for this clonotype. This sequence may be a read error, since a much larger clone differs from it by one base. This sequence joins TRBV12-3 or TRBV12-4 and TRBJ2-2; D unclear. There are 15 residues in the CDR3. Trimming removed 3 bases from V and 4 bases from J, with 12 bases in between. In DNA, the CDR3 is TGTGCCAGCAGTTTGAGGCATGGCGTCACCGGGGAGCTGTTTTTT. Residues: CASSLRHGVTGELFF.

The sample holds a few counts of this clonotype. The rearrangement links TRBV29-1 to TRBJ2-7; the D gene could be TRBD1 or TRBD2 (6 bases each). The CDR3 contains 15 residues. V lost 0 bases and J lost 3, with 15 bases in between. CDR1 is SQVTM and CDR2 is ANQGSEA in the germline V gene. The CDR3 is CSVEDGGGLNYEQYF. The CDR3 DNA sequence: TGCAGCGTTGAAGACGGAGGGGGTTTGAACTACGAGCAGTACTTC.

J is TRBJ2-7 and V is TRBV24-1; TRBD1 agrees at 8 bases. CDR3 size: 15 residues. V lost 5 bases, J lost 3 bases, and 8 bases stayed unmatched. Germline CDR1 is KGHDR and CDR2 is SFDVKD. The CDR3 bases are TGTGCCACCAGTGCGACAGGGGCCTTCTTCTACGAGCAGTACTTC. Translated: CATSATGAFFYEQYF.

This clonotype was recorded a few times. The rearrangement uses TRBV6-5 and TRBJ2-1; 9 bases fit TRBD2. Germline CDR1 is MNHEY and CDR2 is SVGAGI. This CDR3 has 18 residues. Trimming took 2 bases from V and 7 from J; bases not matched to a gene: 15. CDR3 region: CASSYGWGLASSSNEQFF. CDR3 in DNA: TGTGCCAGCAGTTACGGATGGGGACTAGCCTCGTCAAGTAATGAGCAGTTCTTC.

The CDR3 nucleotides are TGCAGTGCTAGTAAACTAGCGGATAGAGACAATGAGCAGTTCTTC. Protein: CSASKLADRDNEQFF. The V gene is TRBV20-1, the J gene TRBJ2-1; TRBD2 matches 8 bases. Germline CDR1 is DFQATT and CDR2 is SNEGSKA (reference sequence). Losses at the gene ends were 3 bases for V and 5 bases for J; bases not matched to a gene: 9. The CDR3 runs to 15 residues.

There are a few counts of this clonotype. CDR3 amino acids: CASSFGLAAEQFF. The CDR3 nucleotides are TGCGCCAGCAGCTTCGGACTAGCAGCCGAGCAGTTCTTC. The chain carries TRBV5-1 and TRBJ2-1; 8 bases match TRBD2. The junction had 5 bases not matched to a gene; V was cut back by 2 bases and J by 10 bases. Per germline, CDR1 SGHRS and CDR2 YFSETQ. The CDR3 runs 13 residues.

This clonotype was counted a few times. The rearrangement joins TRBV19 to TRBJ2-3; maybe TRBD1 (8 bases). This CDR3 has 16 amino acids. Trimming cost V 4 bases and J 2 bases, with 16 bases left between them. Germline assignment: CDR1 LNHDA and CDR2 SQIVND (reference sequence). For the CDR3, the DNA is TGTGCCAGTAGTACCTGGACAGGGAGGGACACAGATACGCAGTATTTT. This sequence encodes CASSTWTGRDTDTQYF.

The chain is built from TRBV2 and TRBJ2-3, with D hard to call. This CDR3 spans 14 amino acids. Germline loops: CDR1 SNHLY, CDR2 FYNNEI. Trimming shortened V by 6 bases and J by 0 bases, and 10 bases separated the two germline ends. The CDR3: CASRASVSTDTQYF. CDR3 nucleotides: TGTGCCAGCAGGGCTAGTGTTAGCACAGATACGCAGTATTTT.

This chain connects TRBV2 to TRBJ2-7, with 7 nucleotides matching TRBD1. Germline V gene sequence: CDR1 SNHLY, CDR2 FYNNEI. The CDR3 runs to 16 residues. V dropped 3 bases and J dropped 4; count of bases not matched to a gene: 12. DNA for the CDR3: TGTGCCAGCAGTGACCCCGGACGGACAGGAGATTACGAGCAGTACTTC. Protein: CASSDPGRTGDYEQYF.

The sample holds many counts of this clonotype. The V gene is TRBV12-3 or TRBV12-4, the J gene TRBJ2-4; D is ambiguous. CDR3 size: 13 residues. V lost 0 bases, J lost 9 bases, and 9 bases lay in between. CDR3 sequence reads: CASSLAITAIQYF. The DNA for the CDR3 is TGTGCCAGCAGTTTAGCGATTACGGCCATTCAGTACTTC.

This clonotype appeared a single time. This sequence joins TRBV7-2 and TRBJ1-4, with D unresolved. V was clipped by 5 bases and J by 7 bases, with 23 bases between them. CDR3 length: 17 residues. The germline gives CDR1 SGHTA, CDR2 FQGNSA. The DNA of the CDR3 is TGTGCCAGCAGCCCCAGACCGCGCCCAGGATGGACTGAAAAACTGTTTTTT. It specifies CASSPRPRPGWTEKLFF.

In its sample, this clonotype was seen a few times. The J gene is TRBJ2-7, the V gene TRBV9; 10 bases align to TRBD2. CDR1 and CDR2 (germline): SGDLS, YYNGEE. Trimming removed 3 bases from V and 4 bases from J; junction bases left unmatched: 10. The CDR3 is 16 residues long. CDR3 region: CASSGGRRTSGYEQYF. For the CDR3, the DNA is TGTGCCAGCAGCGGAGGACGCCGGACTAGCGGATACGAGCAGTACTTC. The full variable domain, rest sourced from reference TRBV9 and TRBJ2-7, is DSGVTQTPKHLITATGQRVTLRCSPRSGDLSVYWYQQSLDQGLQFLIQYYNGEERAKGNILERFSAQQFPDLHSELNLSSLELGDSALYFCASSGGRRTSGYEQYFGPGTRLTVT.

This chain connects TRBV9 to TRBJ2-1; TRBD2 is a possible D gene (5 bases). CDR3 length: 14 amino acids. V lost 0 bases, J lost 6 bases, and 10 bases lay in between. Germline CDR1 reads SGDLS; CDR2 reads YYNGEE. The CDR3: CASSVASPGNEQFF. In nucleotides, the CDR3 is TGTGCCAGCAGCGTAGCTAGCCCGGGCAATGAGCAGTTCTTC. Based on the CDR3 plus reference TRBV9 and TRBJ2-1, the full variable domain is DSGVTQTPKHLITATGQRVTLRCSPRSGDLSVYWYQQSLDQGLQFLIQYYNGEERAKGNILERFSAQQFPDLHSELNLSSLELGDSALYFCASSVASPGNEQFFGPGTRLTVL.

V gene TRBV24-1 combines with J gene TRBJ1-1; 9 bases are shared with TRBD1. There are 13 residues in the CDR3. The J segment lost 11 bases and the V segment lost 7 bases, leaving 10 bases of the junction unmatched. The germline gives CDR1 KGHDR, CDR2 SFDVKD. CDR3 in amino acids: CATRAPGTGIAFF. The CDR3 bases are TGTGCCACCAGGGCACCGGGGACAGGGATCGCTTTCTTT.

This clonotype was counted a few times. The chain is built from TRBV5-6 and TRBJ2-1; no clear D. Germline CDR1 SGHDT, CDR2 YYEEEE. With 0 bases removed from V and 0 bases from J, the gap between germline ends came to 16 bases. The CDR3 runs to 18 residues. The CDR3 bases are TGTGCCAGCAGCTTGGAGCTTGAGTGGCGGAGCTCCTACAATGAGCAGTTCTTC. It is translated as CASSLELEWRSSYNEQFF.

The chain is built from TRBV19 and TRBJ2-1; the D is unclear. The CDR3 runs 20 residues. Germline assignment: CDR1 LNHDA and CDR2 SQIVND (reference sequence). V was shortened by 3 bases and J by 0 bases, with 24 bases between the two germline ends. The chain's CDR3 is CASSILWARTQLASYNEQFF. CDR3 sequence (DNA): TGTGCCAGTAGTATTCTTTGGGCGAGGACGCAACTCGCCTCCTACAATGAGCAGTTCTTC.

At least ten counts were recorded for this clonotype. The rearrangement links TRBV29-1 to TRBJ1-2; no firm D call. Trimming stripped 6 bases from V and 4 bases from J, with 9 bases between. This CDR3 has 11 amino acids. In germline, CDR1 is SQVTM, CDR2 ANQGSEA. This CDR3 reads CSVTSGYGYTF. The CDR3 DNA is TGCAGCGTGACATCAGGCTATGGCTACACCTTC.

This clonotype has at least ten counts. The chain couples TRBV7-9 to TRBJ2-1, with 8 bases fitting TRBD2. The CDR3 length is 15 residues. Trimming at V came to 6 bases and at J to 4 bases, leaving 8 bases not matched to a gene. Germline V gives CDR1 SEHNR, CDR2 FQNEAQ (reference sequence). This CDR3 reads CASRKGLAGYNEQFF. DNA of the CDR3: TGTGCCAGCAGAAAAGGGCTAGCGGGTTACAATGAGCAGTTCTTC.

This clonotype was seen ten or more times. V usage is TRBV20-1 and J usage is TRBJ1-1; 7 positions agree with TRBD1. The CDR3 totals 13 residues. The germline V gene has CDR1 DFQATT and CDR2 SNEGSKA (reference sequence). V lost 6 bases and J lost 3; bases outside the gene matches: 7. The CDR3 is CSARQGGDTEAFF. CDR3 DNA sequence: TGCAGTGCCCGACAGGGAGGGGACACTGAAGCTTTCTTT.

This clonotype has only a few counts. The rearrangement uses TRBV20-1 and TRBJ2-7; maybe TRBD1 (5 bases). V dropped 3 bases and J dropped 3 bases, with 18 bases sitting between them. CDR1 is DFQATT and CDR2 is SNEGSKA in the germline V gene (reference sequence). The length of the CDR3 is 15 residues. CDR3 coding DNA: TGCAGTGCTAGTGGTCAGGGCAAACCAATCTACGAGCAGTACTTC. Translating gives CSASGQGKPIYEQYF.

This clonotype appeared many times. Here the CDR3 DNA reads TGTGCCTGGAGTGTACCCAGGAATCAAGAGACCCAGTACTTC. It specifies CAWSVPRNQETQYF. The chain uses TRBV30 and TRBJ2-5; the D is unclear. Germline V gene sequence: CDR1 GTSNPN, CDR2 SVGIG (reference sequence). This CDR3 has 14 amino acids. V lost 0 bases and J 2 bases, leaving 10 bases between the germline ends.

This clonotype was recorded at least ten times. This chain joins TRBV7-2 and TRBJ2-7; possible D gene TRBD1, 5 bases. The germline gives CDR1 SGHTA, CDR2 FQGNSA. V dropped 1 base and J dropped 2 bases, with 12 bases sitting between them. The CDR3 runs 15 residues. CDR3 in amino acids: CASSLVALQAYEQYF. The CDR3 DNA reads as TGTGCCAGCAGCTTAGTGGCTCTACAGGCCTACGAGCAGTACTTC.

This clonotype occurred once. The chain combines TRBV4-1 with TRBJ2-7, with TRBD1 identical over 8 bases. This CDR3 comprises 14 residues. Germline trimming cut 4 bases from V and 4 bases from J; bases unmatched to any gene: 6. Germline-derived CDR1 and CDR2 are MGHRA and YSYEKL. CDR3: CASSPRDRLYEQYF. The DNA of the CDR3 is TGCGCCAGCAGCCCCAGGGACAGGCTTTACGAGCAGTACTTC.

This clonotype was seen ten or more times. This chain connects TRBV29-1 to TRBJ2-1; TRBD2 aligns across 8 bases. Germline-derived CDR1 and CDR2 are SQVTM and ANQGSEA. V was clipped by 8 bases and J by 6 bases; unmatched bases: 9. The CDR3 has 13 amino acids. DNA for the CDR3: TGCAGCACCTCTCCGGGAGGGGGCAATGAGCAGTTCTTC. It translates to CSTSPGGGNEQFF.

As DNA, the CDR3 is TGTGCCAGCACGACAGGGTTCGAAAACATTCAGTACTTC. Amino acid sequence: CASTTGFENIQYF. The chain is built from TRBV19 and TRBJ2-1; 7 bases match TRBD1. The better agreement between TRBJ2-4 and the DNA end casts doubt on the J call. This CDR3 spans 13 amino acids. Per the germline V gene, CDR1 is LNHDA and CDR2 is SQIVND (reference sequence).

This clonotype occurred many times. The chain combines TRBV29-1 with TRBJ2-1; tentatively, D is TRBD1 or TRBD2 (5 bases each). V lost 8 bases, J lost 8 bases, and 16 bases lay in between. This CDR3 spans 12 amino acids. CDR1 and CDR2 from the germline V gene are SQVTM and ANQGSEA. This CDR3 reads CSSTGEGYEQFF. CDR3 nucleotides: TGCAGCTCCACAGGTGAGGGCTATGAGCAGTTCTTC.

In its sample, this clonotype was seen a few times. This rearrangement joins TRBV29-1 to TRBJ2-1; TRBD2 aligns across 12 bases. The junction had 12 bases not matched to a gene; V was cut back by 2 bases and J by 7 bases. The germline CDR1 and CDR2 sequences are SQVTM and ANQGSEA. The CDR3 is 17 residues long. CDR3 sequence: CSVELLAGGLIGNEQFF. CDR3 DNA: TGCAGCGTTGAATTGCTAGCGGGAGGGTTAATTGGGAATGAGCAGTTCTTC.

This clonotype came up many times. The rearrangement joins TRBV10-3 to TRBJ2-7; TRBD2 aligns across 15 bases. Germline CDR1 and CDR2: ENHRY and SYGVKD. The CDR3 consists of 17 residues. The junction had 14 bases not matched to a gene; V was cut back by 11 bases and J by 3 bases. In DNA form, the CDR3 reads TGTGCCTCAAAAGGTGGACTAGCGGGAGGGCCGATCTACGAGCAGTACTTC. This gives the protein CASKGGLAGGPIYEQYF.

The chain employs TRBV6-1 and TRBJ2-7; D remains unclear. This CDR3 has 14 amino acids. The ends were cut back, 5 bases at V and 2 bases at J, with 13 bases in the middle. Germline CDR1 is MNHNS and CDR2 is SASEGT. In nucleotides, the CDR3 is TGTGCCAGCAGTCTACAAGTGTCAACCTACGAGCAGTACTTC. Translation: CASSLQVSTYEQYF.

This chain's CDR3 is CASSESRRPSEQYF. CDR3 coding DNA: TGTGCCAGCAGTGAATCCCGTCGCCCATCCGAGCAGTACTTC. This chain uses TRBV25-1 with TRBJ2-7; D uncertain. Germline loops: CDR1 MGHDK, CDR2 SYGVNS. V lost 1 base to trimming and J lost 6 bases, with 13 bases between them. The CDR3 consists of 14 residues.

The rearrangement joins TRBV20-1 to TRBJ1-4; no firm D call. Trimming cost V 4 bases and J 0 bases, with 9 bases left between them. The CDR3 covers 14 residues. Germline V CDR1 and CDR2: DFQATT, SNEGSKA (reference sequence). As DNA, the CDR3 is TGCAGTGCTACCACTCGGGCAACTAATGAAAAACTGTTTTTT. Translating gives CSATTRATNEKLFF.

This clonotype was seen repeatedly, ten times or more. At one end the junction does not follow the germline gene, possibly because of a read error. The CDR3 DNA reads as TGTGCCAGCAGGGAAGGGGGGGGCGCCTTTTATGGCTACACCTTC. Protein product: CASREGGGAFYGYTF. The chain couples TRBV6-1 to TRBJ1-2; tentatively, D is TRBD1 (6 bases). Germline V lookup: CDR1 MNHNS, CDR2 SASEGT. CDR3 length: 15 amino acids.